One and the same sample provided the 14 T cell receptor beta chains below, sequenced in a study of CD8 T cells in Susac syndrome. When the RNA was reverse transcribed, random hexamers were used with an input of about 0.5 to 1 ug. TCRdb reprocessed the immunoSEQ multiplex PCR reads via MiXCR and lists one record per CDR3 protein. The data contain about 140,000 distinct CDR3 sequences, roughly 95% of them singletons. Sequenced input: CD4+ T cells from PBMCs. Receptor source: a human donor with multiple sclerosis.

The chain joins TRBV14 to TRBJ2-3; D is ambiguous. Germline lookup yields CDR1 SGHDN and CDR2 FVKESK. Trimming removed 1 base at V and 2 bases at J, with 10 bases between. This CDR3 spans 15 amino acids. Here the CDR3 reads CASSQGWSATDTQYF. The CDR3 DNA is TGTGCCAGCAGCCAAGGGTGGTCGGCCACAGATACGCAGTATTTT.

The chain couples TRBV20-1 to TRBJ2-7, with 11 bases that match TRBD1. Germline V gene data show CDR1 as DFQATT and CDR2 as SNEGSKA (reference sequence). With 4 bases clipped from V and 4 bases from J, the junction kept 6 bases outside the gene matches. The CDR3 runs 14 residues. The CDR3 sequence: CSAKGTGGWYEQYF. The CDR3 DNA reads TGCAGTGCTAAAGGGACAGGGGGATGGTACGAGCAGTACTTC.

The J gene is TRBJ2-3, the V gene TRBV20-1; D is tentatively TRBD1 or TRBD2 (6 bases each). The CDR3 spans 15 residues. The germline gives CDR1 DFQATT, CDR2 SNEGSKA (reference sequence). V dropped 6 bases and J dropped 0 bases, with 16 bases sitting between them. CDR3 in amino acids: CSAFLPGASTDTQYF. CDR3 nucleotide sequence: TGCAGTGCCTTTCTCCCGGGGGCTAGCACAGATACGCAGTATTTT.

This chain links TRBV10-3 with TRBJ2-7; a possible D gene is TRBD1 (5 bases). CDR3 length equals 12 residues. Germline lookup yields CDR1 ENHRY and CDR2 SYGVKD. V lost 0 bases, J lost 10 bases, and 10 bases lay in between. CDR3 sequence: CAISESMQGQYF. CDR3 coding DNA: TGTGCCATCAGTGAGTCGATGCAGGGACAGTACTTC.

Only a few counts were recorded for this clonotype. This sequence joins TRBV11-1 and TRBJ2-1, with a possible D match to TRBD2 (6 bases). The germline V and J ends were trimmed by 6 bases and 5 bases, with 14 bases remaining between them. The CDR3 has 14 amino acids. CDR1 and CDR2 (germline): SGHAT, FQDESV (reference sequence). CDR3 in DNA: TGTGCCAGCAGTTTGAGCCTAGCGAACAATGAGCAGTTCTTC. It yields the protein CASSLSLANNEQFF.

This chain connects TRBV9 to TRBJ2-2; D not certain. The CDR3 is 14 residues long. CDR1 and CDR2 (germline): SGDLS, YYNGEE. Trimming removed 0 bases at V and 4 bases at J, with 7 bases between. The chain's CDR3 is CASSVGRFTGELFF. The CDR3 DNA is TGTGCCAGCAGCGTAGGCCGTTTCACCGGGGAGCTGTTTTTT.

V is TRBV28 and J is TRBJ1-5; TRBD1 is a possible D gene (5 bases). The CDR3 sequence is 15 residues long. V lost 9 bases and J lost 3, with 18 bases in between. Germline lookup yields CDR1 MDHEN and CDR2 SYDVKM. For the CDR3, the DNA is TGTGCCAGTAACAACAGGTTATCCGCCAATCAGCCCCAGCATTTT. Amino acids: CASNNRLSANQPQHF. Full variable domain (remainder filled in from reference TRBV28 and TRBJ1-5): DVKVTQSSRYLVKRTGEKVFLECVQDMDHENMFWYRQDPGLGLRLIYFSYDVKMKEKGDIPEGYSVSREKKERFSLILESASTNQTSMYLCASNNRLSANQPQHFGDGTRLSIL.

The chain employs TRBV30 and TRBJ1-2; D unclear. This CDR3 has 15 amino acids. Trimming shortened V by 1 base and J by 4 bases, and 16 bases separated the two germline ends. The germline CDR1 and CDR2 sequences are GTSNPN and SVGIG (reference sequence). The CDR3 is CAWSGTLGSPYGYTF. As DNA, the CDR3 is TGTGCCTGGAGTGGGACTCTGGGGTCTCCCTATGGCTACACCTTC.

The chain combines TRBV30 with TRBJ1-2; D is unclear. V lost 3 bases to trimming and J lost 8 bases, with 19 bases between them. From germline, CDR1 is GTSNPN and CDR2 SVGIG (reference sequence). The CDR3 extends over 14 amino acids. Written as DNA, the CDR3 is TGTGCCTGGAGGGATCCCCGAGGGCCCAGGGGCTACACCTTC. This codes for CAWRDPRGPRGYTF.

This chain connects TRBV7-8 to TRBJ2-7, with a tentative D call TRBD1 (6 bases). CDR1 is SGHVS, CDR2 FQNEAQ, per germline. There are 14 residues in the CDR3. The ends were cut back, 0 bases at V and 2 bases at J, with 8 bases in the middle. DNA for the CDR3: TGTGCCAGCAGCTTAGCTTGGGGGCCCTACGAGCAGTACTTC. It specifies CASSLAWGPYEQYF.

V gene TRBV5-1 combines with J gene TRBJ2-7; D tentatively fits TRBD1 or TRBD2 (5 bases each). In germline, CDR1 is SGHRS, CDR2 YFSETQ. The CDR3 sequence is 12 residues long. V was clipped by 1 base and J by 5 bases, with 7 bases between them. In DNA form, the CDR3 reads TGCGCCAGCAGCTTGCAGGGAGACGAGCAGTACTTC. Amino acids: CASSLQGDEQYF.

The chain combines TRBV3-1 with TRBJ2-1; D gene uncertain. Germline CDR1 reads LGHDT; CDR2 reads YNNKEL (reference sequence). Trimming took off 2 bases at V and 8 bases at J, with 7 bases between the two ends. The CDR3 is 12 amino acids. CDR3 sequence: CASSQRLHEQFF. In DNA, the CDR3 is TGTGCCAGCAGCCAAAGGCTCCATGAGCAGTTCTTC.

The CDR3 DNA sequence: TGTGCCACCAGCGGAATGACAGGGTCAGGTCAGCCCCAGCATTTT. As protein: CATSGMTGSGQPQHF. This rearrangement joins TRBV15 to TRBJ1-5; TRBD1 aligns across 7 bases. After removal of 5 bases from V and 6 bases from J, the junction contained 10 bases not matched to a gene. The CDR3 loop spans 15 amino acids. In germline, CDR1 is LNHNV, CDR2 YYDKDF (reference sequence).

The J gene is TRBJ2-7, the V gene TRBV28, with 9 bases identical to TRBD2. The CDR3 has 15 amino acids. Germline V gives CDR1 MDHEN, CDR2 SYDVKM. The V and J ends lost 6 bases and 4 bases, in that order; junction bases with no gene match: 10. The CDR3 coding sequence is TGTGCCAGCAGGGCTCCGCGACTAGCGGCTTACGAGCAGTACTTC. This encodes CASRAPRLAAYEQYF. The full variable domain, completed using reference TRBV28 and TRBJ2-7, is DVKVTQSSRYLVKRTGEKVFLECVQDMDHENMFWYRQDPGLGLRLIYFSYDVKMKEKGDIPEGYSVSREKKERFSLILESASTNQTSMYLCASRAPRLAAYEQYFGPGTRLTVT.